These T cell receptor beta chains were read from a single sample in a study of beta chain features in type 1 diabetes. The table came from immunoSEQ multiplex PCR; TCRdb's copy has only in-frame clones and leaves some out. Of around 58,000 clones listed, over 50% are singletons. What was sequenced was Tregs from blood. Receptors originate from a woman aged 18-29 years in good health. CDR3s include the opening cysteine and the closing phenylalanine or tryptophan. Fields, in order: V gene, D gene, CDR3 length, clone size, J gene, CDR3 protein, CDR3 DNA. A D gene is named only where the DNA matches it firmly. Size is stated for part of the rows, as once, few or many counts, or as a class when the clone is expanded.

v_call: TRBV7-2; d_call: TRBD1; cdr3_length: 15; clone_size: few; j_call: TRBJ1-1; cdr3_aa: CASSLQRGTGPEAFF; cdr3_nt: TGTGCCAGCAGCCTACAGAGAGGGACAGGCCCCGAAGCTTTCTTT
v_call: TRBV27; d_call: TRBD1; cdr3_length: 14; clone_size: once; j_call: TRBJ1-5; cdr3_aa: CASSRTGLNQPQHF; cdr3_nt: TGTGCCAGCAGTCGGACAGGACTAAATCAGCCCCAGCATTTT
v_call: TRBV9; d_call: TRBD2; cdr3_length: 15; clone_size: few; j_call: TRBJ2-5; cdr3_aa: CASSPREGTGETQYF; cdr3_nt: TGTGCCAGCAGCCCTCGGGAGGGGACGGGAGAGACCCAGTACTTC
v_call: TRBV29-1; d_call: TRBD2; cdr3_length: 15; clone_size: medium-sized; j_call: TRBJ2-5; cdr3_aa: CSVEEQTSGLETQYF; cdr3_nt: TGCAGCGTTGAAGAGCAGACTAGCGGGTTAGAGACCCAGTACTTC
v_call: TRBV27; d_call: TRBD1; cdr3_length: 16; clone_size: NA; j_call: TRBJ1-2; cdr3_aa: CASSLDPDRGVGGYTF; cdr3_nt: TGTGCCAGCAGTTTAGACCCGGACAGGGGGGTGGGTGGCTACACCTTC
v_call: TRBV7-3; d_call: TRBD1; cdr3_length: 15; clone_size: few; j_call: TRBJ2-2; cdr3_aa: CASSPSRDSTGELFF; cdr3_nt: TGTGCCAGCAGCCCGTCCCGGGACAGTACCGGGGAGCTGTTTTTT
v_call: TRBV28; d_call: NA; cdr3_length: 14; clone_size: NA; j_call: TRBJ2-2; cdr3_aa: CASSRTLITGELFF; cdr3_nt: TGTGCCAGCAGTCGGACATTGATAACCGGGGAGCTGTTTTTT
v_call: TRBV9; d_call: NA; cdr3_length: 14; clone_size: NA; j_call: TRBJ2-2; cdr3_aa: CASSVEPNTGELFF; cdr3_nt: TGTGCCAGCAGCGTAGAGCCTAACACCGGGGAGCTGTTTTTT
v_call: TRBV7-9; d_call: NA; cdr3_length: 14; clone_size: NA; j_call: TRBJ1-1; cdr3_aa: CASSLGGRVYEAFF; cdr3_nt: TGTGCCAGCAGCTTGGGGGGGCGGGTTTATGAAGCTTTCTTT
v_call: TRBV29-1; d_call: TRBD1; cdr3_length: 13; clone_size: few; j_call: TRBJ2-1; cdr3_aa: CSAKDRDYNEQFF; cdr3_nt: TGCAGCGCCAAGGACAGGGACTACAATGAGCAGTTCTTC
v_call: TRBV13; d_call: NA; cdr3_length: 13; clone_size: NA; j_call: TRBJ2-5; cdr3_aa: CASSLPFQETQYF; cdr3_nt: TGTGCCAGCAGCCTACCTTTTCAAGAGACCCAGTACTTC
v_call: TRBV6-1; d_call: NA; cdr3_length: 12; clone_size: NA; j_call: TRBJ2-7; cdr3_aa: CASTPGYYEQYF; cdr3_nt: TGTGCCAGCACTCCGGGGTACTACGAGCAGTACTTC
v_call: TRBV4-3; d_call: TRBD2; cdr3_length: 16; clone_size: NA; j_call: TRBJ2-1; cdr3_aa: CASSQGTSGGGNEQFF; cdr3_nt: TGCGCCAGCAGCCAAGGTACTAGCGGGGGGGGAAATGAGCAGTTCTTC
v_call: TRBV5-6; d_call: NA; cdr3_length: 17; clone_size: NA; j_call: TRBJ1-2; cdr3_aa: CASRPLGGTHNRGGYTF; cdr3_nt: TGTGCCAGCAGACCGTTAGGCGGGACCCACAATCGGGGAGGCTACACCTTC
v_call: TRBV7-9; d_call: TRBD2; cdr3_length: 16; clone_size: NA; j_call: TRBJ2-1; cdr3_aa: CASSSQLAGGENEQFF; cdr3_nt: TGTGCCAGCAGCTCTCAACTAGCGGGAGGGGAGAATGAGCAGTTCTTC
v_call: TRBV7-9; d_call: TRBD1; cdr3_length: 15; clone_size: NA; j_call: TRBJ1-1; cdr3_aa: CASIPYRDRATEAFF; cdr3_nt: TGTGCCAGCATCCCTTACCGGGACAGGGCCACTGAAGCTTTCTTT
v_call: TRBV5-1; d_call: NA; cdr3_length: 14; clone_size: NA; j_call: TRBJ2-2; cdr3_aa: CASSSGVNTGELFF; cdr3_nt: TGCGCCAGCAGCTCCGGAGTGAACACCGGGGAGCTGTTTTTT
v_call: TRBV4-2; d_call: TRBD2; cdr3_length: 17; clone_size: NA; j_call: TRBJ2-2; cdr3_aa: CASSQEAGGANTGELFF; cdr3_nt: TGTGCCAGCAGCCAAGAAGCGGGGGGGGCGAACACCGGGGAGCTGTTTTTT
v_call: TRBV5-1; d_call: TRBD2; cdr3_length: 13; clone_size: NA; j_call: TRBJ2-7; cdr3_aa: CASSSPTSGNKYF; cdr3_nt: TGCGCCAGCAGCTCCCCGACTAGCGGGAACAAGTACTTC
v_call: TRBV5-6; d_call: TRBD2; cdr3_length: 17; clone_size: NA; j_call: TRBJ2-3; cdr3_aa: CASSSTGAGGLTDTQYF; cdr3_nt: TGTGCCAGCAGCTCCACCGGGGCGGGAGGGTTAACAGATACGCAGTATTTT
v_call: TRBV28; d_call: TRBD2; cdr3_length: 14; clone_size: many; j_call: TRBJ2-1; cdr3_aa: CAWAAGLAYNEQFF; cdr3_nt: TGTGCCTGGGCGGCGGGACTAGCTTACAATGAGCAGTTCTTC
v_call: TRBV6-6; d_call: NA; cdr3_length: 16; clone_size: medium-sized; j_call: TRBJ2-2; cdr3_aa: CASSYSEDVRGGELFF; cdr3_nt: TGTGCCAGCAGTTACTCGGAGGATGTCCGGGGCGGGGAGCTGTTTTTT
v_call: TRBV19; d_call: TRBD2; cdr3_length: 14; clone_size: NA; j_call: TRBJ2-1; cdr3_aa: CASSIGLAGFEQFF; cdr3_nt: TGTGCCAGTAGTATCGGACTAGCGGGTTTTGAGCAGTTCTTC
v_call: TRBV7-9; d_call: NA; cdr3_length: 16; clone_size: few; j_call: TRBJ2-5; cdr3_aa: CASSSWAGAGGETQYF; cdr3_nt: TGTGCCAGCAGCTCCTGGGCGGGGGCCGGGGGAGAGACCCAGTACTTC
v_call: TRBV2; d_call: NA; cdr3_length: 13; clone_size: NA; j_call: TRBJ2-2; cdr3_aa: CASSETGTGELFF; cdr3_nt: TGTGCCAGCAGTGAAACTGGCACCGGGGAGCTGTTTTTT
v_call: TRBV10-3; d_call: TRBD2; cdr3_length: 14; clone_size: NA; j_call: TRBJ2-7; cdr3_aa: CAIRRLAGEYEQYF; cdr3_nt: TGTGCCATCAGGCGACTAGCGGGAGAATACGAGCAGTACTTC
v_call: TRBV2; d_call: NA; cdr3_length: 12; clone_size: NA; j_call: TRBJ2-1; cdr3_aa: CASNGQNNEQFF; cdr3_nt: TGTGCCAGCAACGGACAGAACAATGAGCAGTTCTTC
v_call: TRBV7-8; d_call: NA; cdr3_length: 13; clone_size: few; j_call: TRBJ2-1; cdr3_aa: CASSSTRRNEQFF; cdr3_nt: TGTGCCAGCAGCTCAACTAGGAGGAATGAGCAGTTCTTC
v_call: TRBV7-2; d_call: NA; cdr3_length: 12; clone_size: NA; j_call: TRBJ2-3; cdr3_aa: CASSFSGDTQYF; cdr3_nt: TGTGCCAGCAGCTTTAGCGGTGATACGCAGTATTTT
v_call: TRBV5-1; d_call: NA; cdr3_length: 14; clone_size: NA; j_call: TRBJ2-5; cdr3_aa: CASSLVGGVETQYF; cdr3_nt: TGCGCCAGCAGCTTGGTCGGCGGGGTAGAGACCCAGTACTTC
v_call: TRBV30; d_call: NA; cdr3_length: 12; clone_size: few; j_call: TRBJ2-5; cdr3_aa: CAWRGGGETQYF; cdr3_nt: TGTGCCTGGAGAGGAGGTGGGGAGACCCAGTACTTC
v_call: TRBV9; d_call: TRBD2; cdr3_length: 16; clone_size: NA; j_call: TRBJ2-3; cdr3_aa: CASSVRREGLVDTQYF; cdr3_nt: TGTGCCAGCAGCGTACGCAGGGAGGGCCTTGTAGATACGCAGTATTTT
v_call: TRBV6-5; d_call: NA; cdr3_length: 14; clone_size: NA; j_call: TRBJ1-1; cdr3_aa: CASSYTLIGPEAFF; cdr3_nt: TGTGCCAGCAGTTACACCCTAATCGGTCCTGAAGCTTTCTTT
v_call: TRBV11-2; d_call: TRBD2; cdr3_length: 15; clone_size: NA; j_call: TRBJ2-1; cdr3_aa: CASRPPAGGFNEQFF; cdr3_nt: TGTGCCAGCAGACCCCCAGCGGGAGGATTCAATGAGCAGTTCTTC
v_call: TRBV27; d_call: NA; cdr3_length: 16; clone_size: NA; j_call: TRBJ2-2; cdr3_aa: CASSLGGLINTGELFF; cdr3_nt: TGTGCCAGCAGTCTAGGGGGTCTAATTAACACCGGGGAGCTGTTTTTT
v_call: TRBV12-5; d_call: NA; cdr3_length: 13; clone_size: NA; j_call: TRBJ2-1; cdr3_aa: CASALTGYGEQFF; cdr3_nt: TGTGCTAGTGCCCTTACAGGGTACGGTGAGCAGTTCTTC
v_call: TRBV14; d_call: NA; cdr3_length: 12; clone_size: NA; j_call: TRBJ1-1; cdr3_aa: CASSPQNTEAFF; cdr3_nt: TGTGCCAGCAGCCCACAGAACACTGAAGCTTTCTTT
v_call: TRBV11-1; d_call: TRBD2; cdr3_length: 19; clone_size: few; j_call: TRBJ2-3; cdr3_aa: CASSPPASRGGSHTDTQYF; cdr3_nt: TGTGCCAGCAGCCCCCCCGCCTCGAGGGGCGGGAGCCACACAGATACGCAGTATTTT
v_call: TRBV6-5; d_call: NA; cdr3_length: 14; clone_size: once; j_call: TRBJ1-1; cdr3_aa: CASSYSWRNTEAFF; cdr3_nt: TGTGCCAGCAGTTACTCGTGGAGGAACACTGAAGCTTTCTTT
v_call: TRBV19; d_call: TRBD1; cdr3_length: 17; clone_size: NA; j_call: TRBJ1-2; cdr3_aa: CASKSATGVFASYGYTF; cdr3_nt: TGTGCCAGTAAATCGGCGACAGGGGTTTTCGCTAGCTATGGCTACACCTTC
v_call: TRBV6-6; d_call: TRBD1; cdr3_length: 13; clone_size: NA; j_call: TRBJ2-5; cdr3_aa: CASTSGQGETQYF; cdr3_nt: TGTGCCAGCACCTCGGGACAGGGAGAGACCCAGTACTTC
v_call: TRBV4-1; d_call: NA; cdr3_length: 17; clone_size: NA; j_call: TRBJ1-5; cdr3_aa: CASSQVGGPGGNQPQHF; cdr3_nt: TGCGCCAGCAGCCAAGTTGGGGGACCAGGGGGCAATCAGCCCCAGCATTTT
v_call: TRBV6-5; d_call: NA; cdr3_length: 16; clone_size: few; j_call: TRBJ1-4; cdr3_aa: CASSYSSGVLNEKLFF; cdr3_nt: TGTGCCAGCAGTTACTCGTCGGGGGTTTTAAATGAAAAACTGTTTTTT
v_call: TRBV7-9; d_call: TRBD1; cdr3_length: 14; clone_size: NA; j_call: TRBJ1-5; cdr3_aa: CASSLGQGGQPQHF; cdr3_nt: TGTGCCAGCAGCTTAGGACAGGGAGGTCAGCCCCAGCATTTT
v_call: TRBV7-3; d_call: TRBD2; cdr3_length: 15; clone_size: NA; j_call: TRBJ2-2; cdr3_aa: CASSPTSGGAGELFF; cdr3_nt: TGTGCCAGCAGCCCGACTAGCGGGGGGGCCGGGGAGCTGTTTTTT
v_call: TRBV5-4; d_call: TRBD1; cdr3_length: 16; clone_size: NA; j_call: TRBJ2-1; cdr3_aa: CASSPAGTGFYNEQFF; cdr3_nt: TGTGCCAGCAGCCCAGCCGGGACAGGGTTCTACAATGAGCAGTTCTTC
v_call: TRBV5-1; d_call: TRBD1; cdr3_length: 13; clone_size: NA; j_call: TRBJ1-2; cdr3_aa: CASSVDRGLGYTF; cdr3_nt: TGCGCCAGCAGCGTCGACAGGGGGCTGGGCTACACCTTC
v_call: TRBV28; d_call: NA; cdr3_length: 10; clone_size: few; j_call: TRBJ2-7; cdr3_aa: CASRADEQYF; cdr3_nt: TGTGCCAGCAGAGCGGACGAGCAGTACTTC
v_call: TRBV10-2; d_call: TRBD1; cdr3_length: 14; clone_size: NA; j_call: TRBJ1-1; cdr3_aa: CASSDPGTGPLAFF; cdr3_nt: TGCGCCAGCAGTGACCCCGGGACAGGCCCCCTTGCTTTCTTT
v_call: TRBV6-6; d_call: TRBD2; cdr3_length: 15; clone_size: NA; j_call: TRBJ2-1; cdr3_aa: CASSSRRERYNEQFF; cdr3_nt: TGTGCCAGCAGTTCCCGGCGGGAGCGCTACAATGAGCAGTTCTTC
v_call: TRBV6-5; d_call: NA; cdr3_length: 10; clone_size: NA; j_call: TRBJ2-7; cdr3_aa: CASGRNEQYF; cdr3_nt: TGTGCCAGCGGCAGGAACGAGCAGTACTTC
v_call: TRBV7-3; d_call: NA; cdr3_length: 15; clone_size: NA; j_call: TRBJ2-3; cdr3_aa: CASPAGYHVTDTQYF; cdr3_nt: TGTGCCAGCCCCGCGGGGTATCATGTAACAGATACGCAGTATTTT
v_call: TRBV7-2; d_call: TRBD1; cdr3_length: 15; clone_size: few; j_call: TRBJ2-1; cdr3_aa: CASSFEGAFDYEQFF; cdr3_nt: TGTGCCAGCAGCTTTGAGGGGGCCTTTGACTATGAGCAGTTCTTC
v_call: TRBV5-1; d_call: NA; cdr3_length: 14; clone_size: few; j_call: TRBJ1-1; cdr3_aa: CASSLNSMNTEAFF; cdr3_nt: TGCGCCAGCAGCTTGAACAGCATGAACACTGAAGCTTTCTTT
v_call: TRBV29-1; d_call: TRBD1; cdr3_length: 13; clone_size: few; j_call: TRBJ2-1; cdr3_aa: CSVDRTGRNEQFF; cdr3_nt: TGCAGCGTCGACCGGACAGGGAGGAATGAGCAGTTCTTC
v_call: TRBV7-9; d_call: NA; cdr3_length: 16; clone_size: NA; j_call: TRBJ2-6; cdr3_aa: CASSLVVVSGANVLTF; cdr3_nt: TGTGCCAGCAGCTTAGTTGTCGTCTCTGGGGCCAACGTCCTGACTTTC
v_call: TRBV2; d_call: TRBD1; cdr3_length: 14; clone_size: NA; j_call: TRBJ1-1; cdr3_aa: CASFRDRGTTEAFF; cdr3_nt: TGTGCCAGCTTCCGGGACAGGGGAACCACTGAAGCTTTCTTT
v_call: TRBV6-5; d_call: TRBD2; cdr3_length: 15; clone_size: few; j_call: TRBJ2-2; cdr3_aa: CASSYYSGGDGELFF; cdr3_nt: TGTGCCAGCAGTTACTATAGCGGGGGGGACGGGGAGCTGTTTTTT